The 20 T cell receptor beta chains below come from one sample, sequenced in a study of technical replicates of blood from a few donors. The method was immunoSEQ multiplex PCR; TCRdb's version includes in-frame clones alone and lacks a portion of them. Of 59,000 or so clones listed, just under 95% are singletons. Sequencing input: PBMCs. Receptor source: a human donor in good health. Some clones in this sample may be carry-over from other donors' samples.

This rearrangement joins TRBV4-3 to TRBJ1-6; a weak D match, TRBD1 (6 bases). This CDR3 contains 15 residues. Trimming stripped 0 bases from V and 6 bases from J, with 9 bases between. CDR1 is LGHNA and CDR2 is YSLEER in the germline V gene. The CDR3 region has the DNA TGCGCCAGCAGCCAAGATGGACAGCCTAATTCACCCCTCCACTTT. It encodes CASSQDGQPNSPLHF.

Here the CDR3 DNA reads TGTGCCAGCCGACTCGACGGGACAGGGGTGGGTCAGCCCCAGCATTTT. This codes for CASRLDGTGVGQPQHF. This sequence joins TRBV7-8 and TRBJ1-5; 10 nucleotides match TRBD1. CDR1 is SGHVS and CDR2 is FQNEAQ in the germline V gene. This CDR3 has 16 residues. With 8 bases clipped from V and 6 bases from J, the junction kept 13 bases outside the gene matches.

J is TRBJ2-2 and V is TRBV30; possible D gene TRBD2, 6 bases. Per the germline V gene, CDR1 is GTSNPN and CDR2 is SVGIG (reference sequence). V gave up 1 base and J gave up 3 bases, with 9 bases separating them. This CDR3 spans 14 amino acids. This CDR3 reads CAWSGREDTGELFF. In DNA form, the CDR3 reads TGTGCCTGGAGTGGGAGGGAAGACACCGGGGAGCTGTTTTTT.

This clone was found once. V gene TRBV19 combines with J gene TRBJ2-7; the D gene is possibly TRBD2 (6 bases). CDR1 is LNHDA, CDR2 SQIVND, per germline (reference sequence). V lost 5 bases to trimming and J lost 2 bases, with 16 bases between them. CDR3 size: 15 residues. CDR3 coding DNA: TGTGCCAGTAGTGAGTTCGGCGGCGGGGCCTACGAGCAGTACTTC. Protein: CASSEFGGGAYEQYF. Filled out from reference TRBV19 and TRBJ2-7, the complete variable domain reads DGGITQSPKYLFRKEGQNVTLSCEQNLNHDAMYWYRQDPGQGLRLIYYSQIVNDFQKGDIAEGYSVSREKKESFPLTVTSAQKNPTAFYLCASSEFGGGAYEQYFGPGTRLTVT.

The chain couples TRBV6-5 to TRBJ2-1; TRBD2 agrees at 9 bases. The CDR3 consists of 15 residues. Per the germline V gene, CDR1 is MNHEY and CDR2 is SVGAGI. J gave up 6 bases and V 6 bases, and 9 bases lay outside the gene matches. CDR3 DNA: TGTGCCAGCAGACCTAAGGGACTAGCCGTCAATGAGCAGTTCTTC. Encoded protein: CASRPKGLAVNEQFF.

The J gene is TRBJ2-7, the V gene TRBV7-9, with TRBD1 as a possible D gene (6 bases). Germline assignment: CDR1 SEHNR and CDR2 FQNEAQ (reference sequence). CDR3 length equals 14 residues. V shed 3 bases and J shed 3 bases, with 12 bases lying between them. CDR3 in amino acids: CASSFSEGDYEQYF. CDR3 DNA: TGTGCCAGCAGCTTTAGTGAGGGGGACTACGAGCAGTACTTC.

This chain links TRBV7-3 with TRBJ2-1; D is undetermined. This CDR3 contains 13 residues. The V gene's germline CDR1 is SGHTA and CDR2 FQGTGA. V was clipped by 5 bases and J by 8 bases, with 13 bases between them. CDR3 DNA: TGTGCCAGCAGCCCATTAGCCTGGGATGAGCAGTTCTTC. Amino acid sequence: CASSPLAWDEQFF.

The V gene is TRBV10-3, the J gene TRBJ1-2, with TRBD1 matching 8 bases. There are 17 residues in the CDR3. V shed 4 bases, J shed 3 bases, and the junction held 13 bases outside the gene matches. CDR1 is ENHRY and CDR2 is SYGVKD in the germline V gene. The CDR3 nucleotides are TGTGCCATCAGTGGTTCCCTCAGACAGGGGCTAGACTATGGCTACACCTTC. Protein: CAISGSLRQGLDYGYTF.

The chain combines TRBV6-4 with TRBJ1-2, with 7 bases lining up with TRBD1. J gave up 3 bases and V 7 bases, and 5 bases lay outside the gene matches. Looked up from germline, CDR1 is MRHNA and CDR2 is SNTAGT. This CDR3 spans 13 amino acids. DNA of the CDR3: TGTGCCAGCAATGAGACAGGGTACTATGGCTACACCTTC. It codes for CASNETGYYGYTF.

The chain has TRBV9 and TRBJ2-2; 10 nucleotides align to TRBD2. The CDR3 consists of 17 residues. With 0 bases clipped from V and 0 bases from J, the junction kept 2 bases outside the gene matches. The germline V gene encodes CDR1 SGDLS and CDR2 YYNGEE. CDR3 coding DNA: TGTGCCAGCAGCGTAGCCCTAGCGGGGGCGAACACCGGGGAGCTGTTTTTT. Protein product: CASSVALAGANTGELFF.

This clone was seen just once. The rearrangement links TRBV29-1 to TRBJ2-2, with TRBD1 matching over 7 bases. CDR1 and CDR2 (germline): SQVTM, ANQGSEA. Germline trimming cut 5 bases from V and 0 bases from J; bases unmatched to any gene: 6. CDR3 size: 15 residues. The CDR3 DNA reads as TGCAGCGTTAGGGGGCAGATATCGAACACCGGGGAGCTGTTTTTT. Translated, it gives CSVRGQISNTGELFF.

The chain has TRBV4-3 and TRBJ2-7; the D gene is possibly TRBD2 (5 bases). V was pared by 4 bases and J by 6 bases, with 19 bases between. CDR1 is LGHNA and CDR2 is YSLEER in the germline V gene. The CDR3 runs 15 residues. In DNA form, the CDR3 reads TGCGCCAGCAGCCGGCTTGCCGGGGAATCCCTCGAGCAGTACTTC. This sequence encodes CASSRLAGESLEQYF.

With regard to this clone: The sample carries other DNA sequences with the same CDR3. The chain employs TRBV6-5 and TRBJ1-2, with 7 bases identical to TRBD1. The CDR3 has 12 residues. Trimming at V came to 4 bases and at J to 5 bases, leaving 1 base not matched to a gene. Germline CDR1 MNHEY, CDR2 SVGAGI. CDR3 protein: CASSSQGYGYTF. The DNA of the CDR3 is TGTGCCAGCAGTTCACAGGGGTATGGCTACACCTTC.

The chain uses TRBV5-6 and TRBJ2-5; 8 bases align to TRBD2. This CDR3 comprises 14 residues. The V gene end was trimmed by 4 bases and the J gene end by 4 bases; junction bases not matched to a gene: 6. Germline loops: CDR1 SGHDT, CDR2 YYEEEE. CDR3 coding DNA: TGTGCCAGCAGCCCGGGGGGGAGGATAGAGACCCAGTACTTC. It specifies CASSPGGRIETQYF.

This chain links TRBV6-6 with TRBJ1-2; D remains unclear. The germline V gene encodes CDR1 MNHNY and CDR2 SVGAGI (reference sequence). V lost 6 bases to trimming and J lost 0 bases, with 14 bases between them. This CDR3 region has 15 residues. The CDR3 spells CASSLISPANYGYTF. DNA of the CDR3: TGTGCCAGCAGCTTAATCTCCCCGGCTAACTATGGCTACACCTTC.

This chain connects TRBV9 to TRBJ2-1; 8 bases are shared with TRBD2. The length of the CDR3 is 13 residues. CDR1 and CDR2 from the germline V gene are SGDLS and YYNGEE. V lost 4 bases to trimming and J lost 7 bases; unmatched junction nucleotides: 4. The chain's CDR3 is CASSNGGGNEQFF. The CDR3 DNA follows: TGTGCCAGCAGCAACGGGGGGGGTAATGAGCAGTTCTTC.

The chain combines TRBV5-6 with TRBJ2-2; D is undetermined. Looked up from germline, CDR1 is SGHDT and CDR2 is YYEEEE. CDR3 length: 12 residues. With 4 bases removed from V and 6 bases from J, the gap between germline ends came to 7 bases. In DNA form, the CDR3 reads TGTGCCAGCAGCCCTATGGCCGGGGAGCTGTTTTTT. It codes for CASSPMAGELFF.

This clone was detected only once. The genes are TRBV14 and TRBJ1-4, with 7 bases fitting TRBD1. The germline V gene has CDR1 SGHDN and CDR2 FVKESK. V dropped 1 base and J dropped 12; count of bases not matched to a gene: 5. The CDR3 spans 13 residues. The CDR3 nucleotides read TGTGCCAGCAGCCAAGTTAGAGGGACAGAACTGTTTTTT. This translates into CASSQVRGTELFF. The full variable domain, completed using reference TRBV14 and TRBJ1-4, is EAGVTQFPSHSVIEKGQTVTLRCDPISGHDNLYWYRRVMGKEIKFLLHFVKESKQDESGMPNNRFLAERTGGTYSTLKVQPAELEDSGVYFCASSQVRGTELFFGSGTQLSVL.

The gene calls are TRBV7-6 and TRBJ2-3, with D uncertain. The CDR3 covers 15 residues. Germline values: CDR1 SGHVS, CDR2 FNYEAQ. The V end was cut by 1 base, the J end by 3 bases, with 11 bases between. The CDR3 reads CASSLGVVLTDTQYF. The CDR3 region has the DNA TGTGCCAGCAGCTTAGGCGTCGTATTGACAGATACGCAGTATTTT.

This chain joins TRBV6-6 and TRBJ1-1; D unclear. The CDR3 contains 10 residues. Germline V gives CDR1 MNHNY, CDR2 SVGAGI (reference sequence). The V and J ends lost 8 bases and 7 bases respectively, with 8 bases between them. CDR3 in amino acids: CASVSGEAFF. The CDR3 DNA reads TGTGCCAGCGTCTCAGGTGAAGCTTTCTTT.